These 11 T cell receptor beta chains share one sample of origin, sequenced in a study of a mutant IDH1 vaccine in newly diagnosed glioma. Time point described: week 47, end of study. Doses comprised 300 ug of mutant IDH1 20-mer peptide each, plus topical imiquimod. Antigens of these TCRs are unknown. Sequencing used immunoSEQ multiplex PCR; TCRdb keeps in-frame clones, though not all of them. The repertoire includes 40,000 to 45,000 clones, around 82% of them detected once, and 18% sits in the top ten. Source: PBMCs, taken from a glioma patient whose treatment included an IDH1 peptide vaccine. The receptor set was obtained from a man younger than 30 with glioma. Some clones in this sample may be carry-over from other donors' samples.

The chain combines TRBV1 with TRBJ2-2; no DNA check was done on the table's D call, TRBD2. TRBV1 constitutes a pseudogene. CDR3 length: 19 residues. In DNA form, the CDR3 reads TGCACCAGCAGCATCAAGCCCACTAGCGGGGGGTCGAACACCGGGGAGCTGTTTTTT. This sequence encodes CTSSIKPTSGGSNTGELFF.

This clone is judged large. The V and J genes are TRBV4-3 and TRBJ2-7; perhaps TRBD1 as D (6 bases). Germline V gene sequence: CDR1 LGHNA, CDR2 YSLEER. V shed 0 bases and J shed 4 bases, with 13 bases lying between them. This CDR3 contains 15 residues. DNA for the CDR3: TGCGCCAGCAGCCAAGAAAGGGCAGGGGTTTACGAGCAGTACTTC. Protein product: CASSQERAGVYEQYF.

This chain connects TRBV4-3 to TRBJ2-5, with D uncertain. CDR3 size: 15 residues. The V end was cut by 0 bases, the J end by 1 base, with 9 bases between. Germline V CDR1 and CDR2: LGHNA, YSLEER. CDR3 sequence: CASSQDFASQETQYF. As DNA, the CDR3 is TGCGCCAGCAGCCAAGATTTCGCAAGCCAAGAGACCCAGTACTTC.

The rearrangement joins TRBV4-3 to TRBJ1-2; D perhaps matches TRBD1 (6 bases). This CDR3 has 17 amino acids. Per the germline V gene, CDR1 is LGHNA and CDR2 is YSLEER. The V gene lost 0 bases and the J gene lost 4 bases, with 18 bases spanning the gap. The DNA of the CDR3 is TGCGCCAGCAGCCAAGAACTTCGGGGGCGCAGGGGCTATGGCTACACCTTC. Protein product: CASSQELRGRRGYGYTF.

The V call is TRBV7-9, the J call TRBJ2-7; a possible D gene is TRBD2 (5 bases). Per germline, CDR1 SEHNR and CDR2 FQNEAQ (reference sequence). The CDR3 is 12 residues long. The V end lost 6 bases, the J end lost 3 bases, and 9 bases lay between the germline ends. This CDR3 reads CASSRGLYEQYF. The CDR3 DNA is TGTGCCAGCAGTCGTGGACTCTACGAGCAGTACTTC.

On this clone: Other DNA sequences in this specimen translate into the identical CDR3. The rearrangement joins TRBV18 to TRBJ2-6, with D tentatively TRBD2 (5 bases). With 3 bases removed from V and 2 bases from J, the gap between germline ends came to 5 bases. This CDR3 contains 14 residues. Germline CDR1 is KGHSH and CDR2 is LQKENI. The CDR3 spells CASSPGTGANVLTF. CDR3 coding DNA: TGTGCCAGCTCACCCGGGACTGGGGCCAACGTCCTGACTTTC.

This chain connects TRBV9 to TRBJ1-2, with a tentative D call TRBD1 (5 bases). The CDR3 contains 16 residues. V was clipped by 1 base and J by 8 bases, with 21 bases between them. Germline V gene sequence: CDR1 SGDLS, CDR2 YYNGEE. The chain's CDR3 is CASSVSIGTERKGYTF. The CDR3 DNA reads as TGTGCCAGCAGCGTATCTATCGGGACGGAGCGAAAGGGCTACACCTTC.

J is TRBJ1-4 and V is TRBV18, with 10 bases fitting TRBD1. The V segment lost 1 base and the J segment 4 bases; nucleotides outside the gene matches: 3. This CDR3 contains 16 residues. Germline loops: CDR1 KGHSH, CDR2 LQKENI. CDR3 in DNA: TGTGCCAGCTCACCACAGACAGGGGGCGTTAATGAAAAACTGTTTTTT. Protein product: CASSPQTGGVNEKLFF.

The chain is built from TRBV7-9 and TRBJ1-1; D might be TRBD1 (6 bases). Germline assignment: CDR1 SEHNR and CDR2 FQNEAQ (reference sequence). The CDR3 has 13 amino acids. V was pared by 5 bases and J by 8 bases, with 15 bases between. CDR3 amino acids: CASSPLWGGEAFF. The CDR3 DNA follows: TGTGCCAGCAGCCCCCTTTGGGGGGGCGAAGCTTTCTTT.

The V call is TRBV5-1, the J call TRBJ2-3; D unresolved. V lost 1 base and J lost 4, with 7 bases in between. Germline lookup yields CDR1 SGHRS and CDR2 YFSETQ. This CDR3 has 13 amino acids. CDR3 residues: CASSLNIPDTQYF. The CDR3 DNA follows: TGCGCCAGCAGCTTGAATATCCCAGATACGCAGTATTTT.

This chain links TRBV6-5 with TRBJ2-7; the match to TRBD2 covers 13 bases. The V gene end was trimmed by 4 bases and the J gene end by 7 bases; junction bases not matched to a gene: 7. The CDR3 is made up of 15 amino acids. The germline CDR1 and CDR2 sequences are MNHEY and SVGAGI. CDR3 nucleotide sequence: TGTGCCAGCAGTTCTAGGACTAGCGGGGGTAGGGAGCAGTACTTC. Translating gives CASSSRTSGGREQYF.